This T cell receptor beta chain comes out of a study of spatial heterogeneity in lung cancer. The sample's time point: sample taken at primary tumor resection. Unsorted whole RNA from tumor, nontumor lung or frozen PBMC underwent sequencing. This CDR3 has 11 amino acids. CDR1 SQVTM and CDR2 ANQGSEA come from the germline V gene. V lost 6 bases to trimming and J lost 4 bases, with 9 bases between them. The sample holds many counts of this clonotype. Each CDR3 protein gets one entry after TCRdb re-called the 5' RACE reads with MiXCR. The table has roughly 25,000 distinct CDR3 sequences, roughly 13% seen once.

V is TRBV29-1 and J is TRBJ2-5; no clear D. This TCR was recovered from a female donor with early-stage non-small cell lung cancer. The material was PBMCs, obtained at surgery. The CDR3 bases are TGCAGCGTGGAAAAGGGAGAGACCCAGTACTTC. Translation gives CSVEKGETQYF.